One sample yielded the 15 T cell receptor beta chains listed below, sequenced in a study of blood T cell repertoires in COVID-19. Measured with immunoSEQ multiplex PCR; TCRdb has only the in-frame clones, and not every one. The sample yields about 310,000 clones, 85% seen once. Sequenced: PBMCs or T cells enriched from blood (not recorded which). These receptors were collected from a woman aged 25-40 years who had been exposed to COVID-19.

The genes are TRBV7-9 and TRBJ1-5; 8 positions match TRBD1. The germline gives CDR1 SEHNR, CDR2 FQNEAQ (reference sequence). This CDR3 region has 18 residues. V shed 6 bases and J 0 bases; nucleotides not matched to a gene: 13. The CDR3 coding sequence is TGTGCCAGCAGTGGACAGGGCCGTTTGGGAGGTAGCAATCAGCCCCAGCATTTT. Its protein product is CASSGQGRLGGSNQPQHF.

The chain couples TRBV25-1 to TRBJ2-3, with 14 bases matching TRBD2. The germline CDR1 and CDR2 sequences are MGHDK and SYGVNS. The CDR3 has 17 amino acids. J lost 4 bases, V lost 5 bases, and 8 bases had no gene match. CDR3 amino acids: CASSKTSGGVGADTQYF. The CDR3 bases are TGTGCCAGCAGTAAGACTAGCGGGGGGGTTGGAGCAGATACGCAGTATTTT.

This chain links TRBV11-2 with TRBJ1-2; 10 nucleotides align to TRBD1. There are 14 residues in the CDR3. Germline CDR1 SGHAT, CDR2 FQNNGV. V shed 4 bases, J shed 5 bases, and the junction held 4 bases outside the gene matches. The CDR3 protein is CASSSWGQGYGYTF. The CDR3 DNA reads as TGTGCCAGCAGCTCCTGGGGACAGGGGTATGGCTACACCTTC.

V usage is TRBV28 and J usage is TRBJ1-1; D is unclear. The CDR3 is made up of 14 amino acids. Germline CDR1 MDHEN, CDR2 SYDVKM. V shed 2 bases and J shed 2 bases, with 9 bases lying between them. CDR3 loop: CASSLPRSNTEAFF. The CDR3 bases are TGTGCCAGCAGTTTACCGAGATCCAACACTGAAGCTTTCTTT.

The chain combines TRBV30 with TRBJ1-1; D is unresolved. V lost 2 bases and J lost 5, with 15 bases in between. The germline gives CDR1 GTSNPN, CDR2 SVGIG (reference sequence). The CDR3 sequence is 14 residues long. For the CDR3, the DNA is TGTGCCTGGAGTCTATCGCCTGGGGAGACTGAAGCTTTCTTT. Translation gives CAWSLSPGETEAFF. The variable domain in full, with the rest retrieved from reference TRBV30 and TRBJ1-1, is SQTIHQWPATLVQPVGSPLSLECTVEGTSNPNLYWYRQAAGRGLQLLFYSVGIGQISSEVPQNLSASRPQDRQFILSSKKLLLSDSGFYLCAWSLSPGETEAFFGQGTRLTVV.

The CDR3 DNA sequence: TGTGCCAGTAGTATAGGTCCGGTGGCAACTAATGAAAAACTGTTTTTT. Amino acid sequence: CASSIGPVATNEKLFF. The rearrangement links TRBV19 to TRBJ1-4, with D uncertain. The V gene's germline CDR1 is LNHDA and CDR2 SQIVND (reference sequence). This CDR3 comprises 16 residues. Trimming cost V 1 base and J 0 bases, with 9 bases left between them.

This chain uses TRBV19 with TRBJ2-7; 7 bases map to TRBD1. CDR1 and CDR2 from the germline V gene are LNHDA and SQIVND (reference sequence). The CDR3 is 13 amino acids. With V trimmed by 5 bases and J by 1 base, 2 bases remained unmatched. In nucleotides, the CDR3 is TGTGCCAGTAGTGGACAGGCATCCTACGAGCAGTACTTC. Translating gives CASSGQASYEQYF.

The rearrangement joins TRBV9 to TRBJ2-5; perhaps TRBD2 as D (7 bases). The V gene lost 0 bases and the J gene lost 5 bases, with 11 bases spanning the gap. Germline V gives CDR1 SGDLS, CDR2 YYNGEE. This CDR3 spans 14 amino acids. This chain's CDR3 is CASSVAGGSETQYF. The CDR3 bases are TGTGCCAGCAGCGTAGCGGGGGGCTCGGAGACCCAGTACTTC.

The J gene is TRBJ1-6, the V gene TRBV30; no definite D call. Per germline, CDR1 GTSNPN and CDR2 SVGIG (reference sequence). The CDR3 is 13 residues long. Trimming pared 6 bases from V and 7 bases from J, leaving 13 bases between. CDR3 residues: CACSRRRNSPLHF. CDR3 nucleotide sequence: TGTGCCTGTAGTCGTAGGAGAAATTCACCCCTCCACTTT. Filled out from reference TRBV30 and TRBJ1-6, the complete variable domain reads SQTIHQWPATLVQPVGSPLSLECTVEGTSNPNLYWYRQAAGRGLQLLFYSVGIGQISSEVPQNLSASRPQDRQFILSSKKLLLSDSGFYLCACSRRRNSPLHFGNGTRLTVT.

This clone was detected only once. The rearrangement links TRBV9 to TRBJ1-4; D is uncertain. The V end lost 0 bases, the J end lost 0 bases, and 3 bases lay between the germline ends. Germline loops: CDR1 SGDLS, CDR2 YYNGEE. CDR3 length equals 14 residues. The CDR3: CASSVGATNEKLFF. The CDR3, as DNA: TGTGCCAGCAGCGTAGGAGCAACTAATGAAAAACTGTTTTTT.

This sequence joins TRBV24-1 and TRBJ2-1, with 7 bases aligning to TRBD2. CDR3 size: 16 residues. V shed 1 base, J shed 2 bases, and the junction held 4 bases outside the gene matches. Germline lookup yields CDR1 KGHDR and CDR2 SFDVKD. CDR3 amino acids: CATSDFTGTTYNEQFF. The CDR3 DNA follows: TGTGCCACCAGTGATTTCACCGGGACTACCTACAATGAGCAGTTCTTC.

In nucleotides, the CDR3 is TGTGCCAGCAGTTTAGTCCGGAGTCAGCCCCAGCATTTT. It translates to CASSLVRSQPQHF. The chain uses TRBV28 and TRBJ1-5; D is unresolved. The CDR3 covers 13 residues. Germline CDR1 and CDR2: MDHEN and SYDVKM. Trimming cost V 2 bases and J 6 bases, with 8 bases left between them.

Written as DNA, the CDR3 is TGTGCCAGTAGTATCTGGGGACAGGTCTATGGCTACACCTTC. Amino acids: CASSIWGQVYGYTF. The J gene is TRBJ1-2, the V gene TRBV19; 8 positions match TRBD1. Losses at the gene ends were 3 bases for V and 4 bases for J; bases not matched to a gene: 4. CDR3 length equals 14 residues. Germline V gene sequence: CDR1 LNHDA, CDR2 SQIVND (reference sequence).

The chain recombines TRBV2 with TRBJ1-3; D uncertain. Per germline, CDR1 SNHLY and CDR2 FYNNEI. Trimming removed 7 bases at V and 1 base at J, with 14 bases between. CDR3 size: 15 residues. CDR3 residues: CASKHQVLSGNTIYF. The CDR3 DNA is TGTGCCAGCAAGCACCAAGTTTTATCTGGAAACACCATATATTTT.

The CDR3 nucleotides are TGTGCCAGCAGTGTACTAGCGGGGAACACAGATACGCAGTATTTT. Translated: CASSVLAGNTDTQYF. This chain uses TRBV25-1 with TRBJ2-3, with 10 bases identical to TRBD2. The CDR3 is made up of 15 amino acids. Unmatched junction bases numbered 3, after V lost 4 bases and J lost 2 bases. The germline CDR1 and CDR2 sequences are MGHDK and SYGVNS.